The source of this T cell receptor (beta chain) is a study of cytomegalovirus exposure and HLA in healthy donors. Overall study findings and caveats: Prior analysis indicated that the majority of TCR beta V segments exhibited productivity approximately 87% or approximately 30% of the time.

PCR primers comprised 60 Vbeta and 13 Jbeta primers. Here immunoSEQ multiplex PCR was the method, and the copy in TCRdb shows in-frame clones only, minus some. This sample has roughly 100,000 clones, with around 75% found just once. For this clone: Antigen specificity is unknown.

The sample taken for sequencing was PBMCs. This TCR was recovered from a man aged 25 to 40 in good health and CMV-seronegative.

The CDR3 DNA reads as TGTGCCAGCAGCGTCCTGACACCGGGACAGGGTGTAGAGACCCAGTACTTC. Translation gives CASSVLTPGQGVETQYF. The V and J genes are TRBV9 and TRBJ2-5, with 9 nucleotides matching TRBD1. CDR1 SGDLS and CDR2 YYNGEE come from the germline V gene. V lost 2 bases, J lost 4 bases, and 12 bases stayed unmatched. CDR3 length: 17 amino acids.